This TCR beta chain stems from a study of CD8+ T cells in alopecia areata. Across the whole study: Treated patients were given 5 to 10 mg oral tofacitinib twice daily. Patients given treatment had severity scored by the percentage of scalp area affected.

V was pared by 6 bases and J by 10 bases, with 18 bases between. The CDR3 has 13 amino acids. Germline-derived CDR1 and CDR2 are SNHLY and FYNNEI. Described treatment: oral pan-JAK inhibitor, 5-10 mg twice daily. Sequencing templates came from extracted RNA that was reverse transcribed into cDNA. Assay: immunoSEQ multiplex PCR; the TCRdb copy retains only in-frame clones and omits some. The data show under 200,000 clones, with around three fifths seen just once and approximately 14% held by the top ten. This clonotype was sampled from a human donor with alopecia areata. The sequenced sample was CD4+ T cells sorted from blood, obtained at week 24, from a patient treated with tofacitinib. The genes are TRBV2 and TRBJ1-1; a possible D gene is TRBD1 (5 bases). This CDR3 reads CASRDTGLRGAFF. Written as DNA, the CDR3 is TGTGCCAGCAGGGACACCGGGTTAAGAGGAGCTTTCTTT.